The 21 T cell receptor beta chains below come from one sample, sequenced in a study of blood T cell repertoires in COVID-19. Measured with immunoSEQ multiplex PCR; TCRdb has only the in-frame clones, and not every one. Among approximately 260,000 clones listed, roughly 84% were seen once. The sequenced sample consisted of peripheral blood. The receptor set was obtained from a human donor in a cohort sampled during active COVID-19.

The chain employs TRBV15 and TRBJ2-7, with 12 bases aligning to TRBD2. The CDR3 consists of 14 residues. Trimming took 4 bases from V and 6 from J; bases not matched to a gene: 4. Germline CDR1 reads LNHNV; CDR2 reads YYDKDF (reference sequence). CDR3 nucleotides: TGTGCCACCAGCACAAGGACTAGCGGGGCCGAGCAGTACTTC. It codes for CATSTRTSGAEQYF.

This clone was recorded a few times. The chain links TRBV6-4 to TRBJ1-2; TRBD1 aligns across 10 bases. From germline, CDR1 is MRHNA and CDR2 SNTAGT. This CDR3 spans 15 amino acids. Trimming removed 4 bases from V and 6 bases from J; junction bases left unmatched: 8. CDR3 nucleotides: TGTGCCAGCAGTGCCCTTCAGGGACAGGGGAATGGCTACACCTTC. Translation gives CASSALQGQGNGYTF.

The chain is built from TRBV19 and TRBJ1-2; 10 bases are a match to TRBD1. CDR1 and CDR2 (germline): LNHDA, SQIVND (reference sequence). The V and J ends lost 7 bases and 4 bases, in that order; junction bases with no gene match: 9. The CDR3 has 15 residues. The CDR3 region is CASTPDRGRFYGYTF. CDR3 nucleotides: TGTGCCAGTACCCCTGACAGGGGGCGATTCTATGGCTACACCTTC.

The V gene is TRBV7-8, the J gene TRBJ2-1, with 8 positions matching TRBD2. CDR1 is SGHVS and CDR2 is FQNEAQ in the germline V gene. V trimming: 5 bases; J trimming: 2 bases; junction bases outside the gene matches: 5. CDR3 size: 15 residues. CDR3: CASSAWGLAYNEQFF. In DNA form, the CDR3 reads TGTGCCAGCAGCGCGTGGGGACTAGCCTACAATGAGCAGTTCTTC.

The chain uses TRBV9 and TRBJ2-1; D possibly corresponds to TRBD2 (5 bases). In germline, CDR1 is SGDLS, CDR2 YYNGEE. The CDR3 totals 15 residues. The V gene lost 0 bases and the J gene lost 2 bases, with 9 bases spanning the gap. The CDR3 region is CASSVELAAYNEQFF. DNA for the CDR3: TGTGCCAGCAGCGTAGAGCTAGCAGCCTACAATGAGCAGTTCTTC. The variable domain in full, completed from reference TRBV9 and TRBJ2-1, reads DSGVTQTPKHLITATGQRVTLRCSPRSGDLSVYWYQQSLDQGLQFLIQYYNGEERAKGNILERFSAQQFPDLHSELNLSSLELGDSALYFCASSVELAAYNEQFFGPGTRLTVL.

The chain has TRBV11-2 and TRBJ2-7; TRBD1 matches 9 bases. The CDR3 totals 14 residues. Germline V lookup: CDR1 SGHAT, CDR2 FQNNGV. V trimming: 8 bases; J trimming: 4 bases; junction bases outside the gene matches: 9. The CDR3 region has the DNA TGTGCCAGCGGCCAACGGGGGACAGGGTACGAGCAGTACTTC. Amino acids: CASGQRGTGYEQYF.

The chain couples TRBV6-1 to TRBJ1-3, with unresolved D. The CDR3 runs 15 residues. The germline gives CDR1 MNHNS, CDR2 SASEGT. V was trimmed by 2 bases and J by 0 bases, leaving 8 bases between them. CDR3 sequence reads: CASSERQYSGNTIYF. The CDR3 DNA reads as TGTGCCAGCAGTGAACGACAATACTCTGGAAACACCATATATTTT.

The chain joins TRBV2 to TRBJ2-5; 8 nucleotides agree with TRBD2. The CDR3 is 16 amino acids. The V and J ends lost 1 base and 5 bases, in that order; junction bases with no gene match: 9. Germline lookup yields CDR1 SNHLY and CDR2 FYNNEI. The CDR3: CASSEGLAGTGETQYF. CDR3 nucleotide sequence: TGTGCCAGCAGTGAAGGGCTAGCGGGTACCGGGGAGACCCAGTACTTC. The full variable domain, completed using reference TRBV2 and TRBJ2-5, is EPEVTQTPSHQVTQMGQEVILRCVPISNHLYFYWYRQILGQKVEFLVSFYNNEISEKSEIFDDQFSVERPDGSNFTLKIRSTKLEDSAMYFCASSEGLAGTGETQYFGPGTRLLVL.

The V call is TRBV7-2, the J call TRBJ1-1; no clear D gene. The V gene's germline CDR1 is SGHTA and CDR2 FQGNSA. The CDR3 totals 14 residues. Trimming took off 1 base at V and 1 base at J, with 7 bases between the two ends. CDR3 sequence reads: CASSLDSSNTEAFF. The DNA for the CDR3 is TGTGCCAGCAGCTTAGATAGCTCGAACACTGAAGCTTTCTTT.

The V gene is TRBV5-4, the J gene TRBJ2-7; 8 bases are a match to TRBD1. Germline CDR1 is SGHNT and CDR2 is YYREEE (reference sequence). V trimming: 4 bases; J trimming: 1 base; junction bases outside the gene matches: 7. The CDR3 totals 15 residues. This chain's CDR3 is CASSSRGQGSYEQYF. The CDR3 coding sequence is TGTGCCAGCAGCAGCCGCGGACAGGGATCCTACGAGCAGTACTTC.

This clone was seen a handful of times. This chain uses TRBV4-2 with TRBJ2-5, with 8 bases identical to TRBD2. J was trimmed by 5 bases and V by 3 bases; bases with no gene match: 11. The CDR3 loop spans 16 amino acids. Germline CDR1 reads LGHNA; CDR2 reads YNFKEQ. This CDR3 reads CASSQPTAGVGETQYF. For the CDR3, the DNA is TGTGCCAGCAGCCAGCCCACAGCGGGAGTGGGTGAGACCCAGTACTTC.

The J gene is TRBJ2-7, the V gene TRBV5-4; 11 positions match TRBD2. Germline CDR1 is SGHNT and CDR2 is YYREEE (reference sequence). Trimming at V came to 2 bases and at J to 7 bases, leaving 2 bases not matched to a gene. CDR3 length equals 13 residues. The CDR3 loop reads CASSFGLAGEQYF. In DNA, the CDR3 is TGTGCCAGCAGCTTCGGACTAGCGGGTGAGCAGTACTTC.

The CDR3 nucleotides read TGTGCCAGCAGTCAACAGGGAGATACGCAGTATTTT. Translating it yields CASSQQGDTQYF. The chain joins TRBV7-9 to TRBJ2-3; D might be TRBD1 (6 bases). V was cut by 6 bases and J by 5 bases, with 9 bases left in between. The CDR3 is 12 residues long. CDR1 and CDR2 from the germline V gene are SEHNR and FQNEAQ (reference sequence).

The chain uses TRBV2 and TRBJ2-7; 8 bases align to TRBD1. Germline V gives CDR1 SNHLY, CDR2 FYNNEI. The CDR3 consists of 14 residues. V lost 5 bases and J lost 3; bases outside the gene matches: 6. The DNA for the CDR3 is TGTGCCAGCAGTCACGACAGGGGAGACTACGAGCAGTACTTC. Translating it yields CASSHDRGDYEQYF.

The V call is TRBV24-1, the J call TRBJ2-7; 8 bases match TRBD2. CDR3 length: 15 amino acids. The ends lost 2 bases at V and 7 bases at J; junction bases unmatched: 9. CDR1 is KGHDR and CDR2 is SFDVKD in the germline V gene. CDR3 residues: CATSDSLAGSLEQYF. For the CDR3, the DNA is TGTGCCACCAGTGATTCTTTAGCGGGGTCCTTGGAGCAGTACTTC.

This chain links TRBV18 with TRBJ1-5; a possible D gene is TRBD1 (5 bases). The CDR3 consists of 12 residues. The V end lost 3 bases, the J end lost 12 bases, and 12 bases lay between the germline ends. Germline V gene lookup returns CDR1 KGHSH and CDR2 LQKENI. CDR3 sequence reads: CASSPSQGGQHF. CDR3 DNA sequence: TGTGCCAGCTCACCCTCTCAGGGAGGCCAGCATTTT.

This chain uses TRBV4-2 with TRBJ2-7; 7 bases fit TRBD1. Trimming at V came to 5 bases and at J to 4 bases, leaving 11 bases not matched to a gene. From germline, CDR1 is LGHNA and CDR2 YNFKEQ. This CDR3 contains 15 residues. The CDR3 is CASSSARGLSYEQYF. The CDR3 DNA follows: TGTGCCAGCAGCTCGGCGAGGGGGCTGAGTTACGAGCAGTACTTC.

The chain has TRBV10-2 and TRBJ2-3; TRBD2 aligns across 12 bases. The CDR3 sequence is 16 residues long. V shed 7 bases and J 4 bases; nucleotides not matched to a gene: 9. CDR1 is WSHSY, CDR2 SAAADI, per germline. CDR3 sequence: CASTRLAGALPDTQYF. The CDR3 nucleotides are TGCGCCAGCACCAGACTAGCGGGAGCGCTGCCAGATACGCAGTATTTT.

The gene calls are TRBV2 and TRBJ1-1; maybe TRBD1 (5 bases). Germline V gives CDR1 SNHLY, CDR2 FYNNEI. This CDR3 has 13 residues. With 5 bases removed from V and 4 bases from J, the gap between germline ends came to 11 bases. CDR3 residues: CASSSTAFTEAFF. DNA for the CDR3: TGTGCCAGCAGTTCGACAGCGTTCACTGAAGCTTTCTTT.

This sequence joins TRBV25-1 and TRBJ2-7, with 9 positions matching TRBD2. The CDR3 is made up of 16 amino acids. Germline CDR1 MGHDK, CDR2 SYGVNS. Trimming removed 6 bases from V and 6 bases from J; junction bases left unmatched: 15. The DNA of the CDR3 is TGTGCCAGCAGGGGGCAGGCTAGCGGGACAACCGGCGAGCAGTACTTC. Protein product: CASRGQASGTTGEQYF.

This sequence joins TRBV5-6 and TRBJ2-2; 8 nucleotides agree with TRBD1. Unmatched junction bases numbered 5, after V lost 4 bases and J lost 6 bases. Germline V gives CDR1 SGHDT, CDR2 YYEEEE. The CDR3 totals 14 residues. CDR3 loop: CASSRTGPAGELFF. The DNA for the CDR3 is TGTGCCAGCAGCCGGACAGGGCCGGCCGGGGAGCTGTTTTTT.